Below, 26 T cell receptor beta chains from the same sample are listed, as sequenced in a study of read filtering for tumor transcriptome and immune sequencing. The library was built from around 400 ng RNA with molecular barcoded adaptors for alpha/delta and beta/gamma chains. From the reads, TCRdb called clonotypes with MiXCR, one entry per CDR3 protein. The data contain more than 30,000 distinct CDR3 sequences, approximately 15% of them singletons. The sequencing sample was made of a population of CD138-negative cells sorted from bone marrow. Source of these receptors: a donor at least 40 years old with multiple myeloma.

The table lists this clonotype with many counts. The V call is TRBV11-2, the J call TRBJ2-7; no firm D call. There are 11 residues in the CDR3. CDR1 and CDR2 (germline): SGHAT, FQNNGV. V shed 2 bases and J shed 6 bases, with 5 bases lying between them. The CDR3: CASSLLAEQYF. Written as DNA, the CDR3 is TGTGCCAGCAGCTTACTTGCCGAGCAGTACTTC.

This chain uses TRBV27 with TRBJ2-1; 8 nucleotides agree with TRBD1. This CDR3 region has 16 residues. CDR1 is MNHEY and CDR2 is SMNVEV in the germline V gene (reference sequence). V was pared by 7 bases and J by 8 bases, with 16 bases of the junction left unmatched. The CDR3 bases are TGTGCCAGCAACCCCGCCCGGACAGGGACTGTGGATGAGCAGTTCTTC. Translated, it gives CASNPARTGTVDEQFF.

This clonotype appeared once. One end of the junction varies from germline; a read error may be responsible. The chain recombines TRBV5-6 with TRBJ2-3; a possible D gene is TRBD1 (6 bases). Germline-derived CDR1 and CDR2 are SGHDT and YYEEEE. The CDR3 covers 14 residues. The CDR3 sequence is CASSRGRGTDMQYF. CDR3 nucleotides: TGTGCCAGCAGCCGAGGCAGGGGCACAGATATGCAGTATTTT. Filled out from reference TRBV5-6 and TRBJ2-3, the complete variable domain reads DAGVTQSPTHLIKTRGQQVTLRCSPKSGHDTVSWYQQALGQGPQFIFQYYEEEERQRGNFPDRFSGHQFPNYSSELNVNALLLGDSALYLCASSRGRGTDMQYFGPGTRLTVL.

This clonotype rates as medium-sized. The J gene is TRBJ2-1, the V gene TRBV27; 14 nucleotides line up with TRBD2. There are 16 residues in the CDR3. The V segment lost 5 bases and the J segment 6 bases; nucleotides outside the gene matches: 6. Germline loops: CDR1 MNHEY, CDR2 SMNVEV (reference sequence). The CDR3 nucleotides read TGTGCCAGCAGTCTTTATGGGACTAGCGGGAGCAATGAGCAGTTCTTC. It translates to CASSLYGTSGSNEQFF.

This clonotype has a count of ten or more. V and J are TRBV4-1 and TRBJ2-1, with 8 bases fitting TRBD1. The J segment lost 8 bases and the V segment lost 6 bases, leaving 9 bases of the junction unmatched. This CDR3 has 14 amino acids. CDR1 and CDR2 from the germline V gene are MGHRA and YSYEKL. The CDR3 bases are TGCGCCAGCAGGGACACAGGGGGAAGGGATGAGCAGTTCTTC. Translating it yields CASRDTGGRDEQFF.

This clonotype was counted ten times or more. The chain carries TRBV10-2 and TRBJ1-5; unclear D gene. Germline V lookup: CDR1 WSHSY, CDR2 SAAADI. There are 13 residues in the CDR3. Trimming took 2 bases from V and 4 from J, leaving 6 bases between them. The CDR3: CASSEHGNQPQHF. The CDR3 DNA reads as TGCGCCAGCAGTGAGCACGGAAATCAGCCCCAGCATTTT.

In this sample, this clonotype turned up many times. A far larger clone is one nucleotide away, so this likely arose from a read error. The rearrangement links TRBV11-3 to TRBJ2-1, with a weak D call TRBD1 (5 bases). Trimming removed 4 bases from V and 2 bases from J, with 15 bases in between. CDR1 SGHNT and CDR2 YENEEA come from the germline V gene. The CDR3 extends over 16 amino acids. The CDR3 DNA reads as TGTGCCAGCAGCTCACAGGCCTGGGGTCCCTACAATGAGCAGTTCTTC. It codes for CASSSQAWGPYNEQFF.

This clonotype came up a few times. One junction end does not reproduce the germline sequence, and a read error may be involved. This chain uses TRBV3-1 with TRBJ2-7; D not resolved. CDR3 length: 11 residues. Germline-derived CDR1 and CDR2 are LGHDT and YNNKEL (reference sequence). The DNA of the CDR3 is TGTGCCAGCAGCCAAAGTGCCCCCTTAGTCTTC. Residues: CASSQSAPLVF.

This clonotype has at least ten counts. The junction departs from germline at one end; a sequencing error may be responsible. The chain has TRBV20-1 and TRBJ1-4, with D unclear. CDR1 and CDR2 (germline): DFQATT, SNEGSKA (reference sequence). The CDR3 is 14 amino acids. As DNA, the CDR3 is TGCAGTGCTAGAGATCCTGGTAGCGGGAGGGCCGAGTATTTT. Its protein is CSARDPGSGRAEYF.

About this clonotype itself: Given a much more abundant clone one base away, this may be a read error. V is TRBV30 and J is TRBJ2-7; D uncertain. The DNA end is a closer match to TRBJ1-2, so the J assignment may be wrong. There are 11 residues in the CDR3. Germline V lookup: CDR1 GTSNPN, CDR2 SVGIG (reference sequence). For the CDR3, the DNA is TGTGCCTGGAGTGTTGGATTACGCTACACCTTC. Protein product: CAWSVGLRYTF.

This clonotype appeared many times. This chain links TRBV12-3 or TRBV12-4 with TRBJ2-1; tentative D call: TRBD1 (7 bases). V lost 6 bases and J lost 9, with 15 bases in between. The CDR3 contains 13 residues. This CDR3 is CASSPGGQGEQFF. CDR3 nucleotide sequence: TGTGCCAGCAGCCCAGGGGGGCAGGGTGAGCAGTTCTTC.

This clonotype has a count of ten or more. J is TRBJ2-1 and V is TRBV29-1, with 16 bases aligning to TRBD2. Germline V gives CDR1 SQVTM, CDR2 ANQGSEA. Trimming cost V 6 bases and J 5 bases; bases outside gene matches: 4. The CDR3 runs 15 residues. CDR3 amino acids: CSVGTSGRVNNEQFF. CDR3 sequence (DNA): TGCAGCGTCGGGACTAGCGGGAGGGTCAACAATGAGCAGTTCTTC.

As for this clonotype: The CDR3 ends on some other residue instead of the conserved phenylalanine or tryptophan, so this is likely a read error. The DNA is omitted, as the CDR3 cannot be located on it reliably, and the CDR3 follows TCRdb's listing. This chain connects TRBV2 to TRBJ2-1; TRBD1, the D gene given by the table, was not confirmed from the DNA. Including both end residues, the CDR3 is 16 amino acids long. In germline, CDR1 is SNHLY, CDR2 FYNNEI. The CDR3 loop reads CASTERSGAPYNEQIY.

This clonotype was counted between two and nine times. The genes are TRBV28 and TRBJ2-5; weak D call: TRBD2 (6 bases). CDR1 is MDHEN, CDR2 SYDVKM, per germline. V lost 4 bases and J 4 bases, leaving 19 bases between the germline ends. This CDR3 has 16 residues. The CDR3 bases are TGTGCCAGCAGTTCCCCCGGCGGGATGGGACGAGAGACCCAGTACTTC. Its translation is CASSSPGGMGRETQYF.

This clonotype was counted at least ten times. This sequence joins TRBV6-6 and TRBJ1-4; 10 bases agree with TRBD1. The CDR3 length is 15 residues. Germline-derived CDR1 and CDR2 are MNHNY and SVGAGI (reference sequence). The J segment lost 8 bases and the V segment lost 6 bases, leaving 9 bases of the junction unmatched. CDR3 protein: CASSPGTGVREKLFF. For the CDR3, the DNA is TGTGCCAGCAGCCCCGGGACAGGGGTACGGGAAAAACTGTTTTTT.

V and J are TRBV29-1 and TRBJ2-2, with D possibly matching TRBD2 (6 bases). The CDR3 consists of 12 residues. With 4 bases removed from V and 4 bases from J, the gap between germline ends came to 7 bases. Germline loops: CDR1 SQVTM, CDR2 ANQGSEA. For the CDR3, the DNA is TGCAGCGTTGCCGGGGGCACCGGGGAGCTGTTTTTT. It is translated as CSVAGGTGELFF.

At least ten counts were recorded for this clonotype. The chain has TRBV20-1 and TRBJ2-1; 12 bases align to TRBD2. Germline CDR1 and CDR2: DFQATT and SNEGSKA (reference sequence). The trim removed 6 bases at V and 8 bases at J, leaving 8 bases unmatched. There are 14 residues in the CDR3. The CDR3 here is CSAPTSGSLDEQFF. CDR3 nucleotide sequence: TGCAGTGCCCCGACTAGCGGGAGTCTCGATGAGCAGTTCTTC.

Ten or more counts support this clonotype. This chain connects TRBV5-6 to TRBJ1-2, with 7 bases that match TRBD1. Per the germline V gene, CDR1 is SGHDT and CDR2 is YYEEEE. J lost 9 bases, V lost 0 bases, and 11 bases had no gene match. CDR3 size: 15 residues. CDR3: CASSLVHRGRLSYTF. Written as DNA, the CDR3 is TGTGCCAGCAGCTTGGTCCACAGGGGCCGTTTGAGCTACACCTTC.

This clonotype was detected ten times or more. The chain recombines TRBV11-2 with TRBJ2-7, with 7 bases aligning to TRBD1. V gave up 2 bases and J gave up 0 bases; unmatched junction bases: 7. The V gene's germline CDR1 is SGHAT and CDR2 FQNNGV. The CDR3 runs 16 residues. The CDR3 DNA follows: TGTGCCAGCAGCTTATGGCGGACAGGAGCCTCCTACGAGCAGTACTTC. Translation: CASSLWRTGASYEQYF.

This clonotype was recorded at least ten times. The chain combines TRBV29-1 with TRBJ1-1; D not certain. Between the trimmed V and J ends, which lost 7 bases and 0 bases, there was a span of 18 bases. Germline V gene sequence: CDR1 SQVTM, CDR2 ANQGSEA. This CDR3 is built from 15 residues. The CDR3 spells CSAVPSAGLNTEAFF. As DNA, the CDR3 is TGCAGCGCTGTCCCTAGTGCCGGATTGAACACTGAAGCTTTCTTT.

At least ten counts were recorded for this clonotype. The V gene is TRBV11-2, the J gene TRBJ2-7; D unresolved. The CDR3 spans 11 residues. Germline V gene sequence: CDR1 SGHAT, CDR2 FQNNGV. Trimming cost V 0 bases and J 6 bases, with 3 bases left between them. The DNA for the CDR3 is TGTGCCAGCAGCTTAGATGGCGAGCAGTACTTC. Residues: CASSLDGEQYF.

This clonotype was picked up a small number of times. V and J are TRBV12-3 or TRBV12-4 and TRBJ2-7, with a weak D call TRBD2 (6 bases). V dropped 2 bases and J dropped 4 bases, with 12 bases sitting between them. This CDR3 is built from 14 residues. The CDR3 coding sequence is TGTGCCAGCAGTTTACGGGGGATGTTGTACGAGCAGTACTTC. Protein product: CASSLRGMLYEQYF.

V is TRBV4-2 and J is TRBJ1-2; 7 nucleotides match TRBD1. With 4 bases clipped from V and 8 bases from J, the junction kept 10 bases outside the gene matches. This CDR3 spans 14 amino acids. The germline V gene encodes CDR1 LGHNA and CDR2 YNFKEQ. The DNA for the CDR3 is TGTGCCAGCAGCCTTTCGCCTGGGACAGACGGCTACACCTTC. It translates to CASSLSPGTDGYTF.

This clonotype was observed at least ten times. The final CDR3 position lacks the conserved phenylalanine or tryptophan, pointing to a likely read error. V usage is TRBV2 and J usage is TRBJ2-2, with D unclear. CDR1 and CDR2 (germline): SNHLY, FYNNEI. The CDR3 totals 11 residues. The V end was cut by 5 bases, the J end by 8 bases, with 6 bases between. For the CDR3, the DNA is TGTGCCAGCAGTCCGCCGGGGGAGCTGTTTCTT. The encoded protein is CASSPPGELFL.

This clonotype was counted at least ten times. The chain combines TRBV4-1 with TRBJ2-1, with D unresolved. The CDR3 has 17 residues. V lost 1 base and J lost 0, with 13 bases in between. Per the germline V gene, CDR1 is MGHRA and CDR2 is YSYEKL. The chain's CDR3 is CASSQVKESSSYNEQFF. The CDR3 DNA reads as TGCGCCAGCAGCCAAGTGAAGGAGAGTAGCTCCTACAATGAGCAGTTCTTC.

This clonotype was counted at least ten times. In nucleotides, the CDR3 is TGCGCCAGCAGCCAGACAAAGGGGATTACCGGGGAGCTGTTTTTT. This sequence encodes CASSQTKGITGELFF. This sequence joins TRBV4-1 and TRBJ2-2; tentatively, D is TRBD1 (5 bases). The germline gives CDR1 MGHRA, CDR2 YSYEKL. The CDR3 is made up of 15 amino acids. V lost 3 bases and J lost 5, with 13 bases in between.